This T cell receptor beta chain appears in the sequencing data of a study of T cell responses to AZD1222 COVID-19 vaccine. Study findings and constraints: Targets within unmutated variant regions were reportedly found for nearly half of spike-specific TCRs. The study found vaccine-associated CD4 TCRs spanning spike, dominant at 160-218 and 743-854. Repertoires were obtained only post-peak T cell response. Among the donors, most were white British and more were female, and clonal diversity was possibly underestimated.

V was clipped by 0 bases and J by 6 bases, with 17 bases between them. In germline, CDR1 is MNHNS, CDR2 SASEGT. The CDR3 is 16 residues long. Clones were read by immunoSEQ multiplex PCR, and TCRdb kept only the in-frame ones, dropping some. The profile covers about 94,000 clones, with roughly 84% appearing a single time and more than 10% taken by the ten largest. Note on this clone: Its matching antigen is unknown.

The sequencing used peripheral blood, collected on day 0 of AZD1222 vaccination. The chain joins TRBV6-1 to TRBJ1-1, with D maybe TRBD1 (5 bases). The source of this sequence is an adult in good health. The CDR3 coding sequence is TGTGCCAGCAGTGAAGCGGGAGAGGGGCCGGTCCCTGAAGCTTTCTTT. This sequence encodes CASSEAGEGPVPEAFF.